The 27 T cell receptor beta chains reported below all come from one sample, sequenced in a study of regulatory T cells in long-lasting Graves disease. Building of the TCR beta libraries involved iRepertoire HTBI primers and Arm-PCR of CDR3 regions. TCRdb processed the multiplex PCR reads anew with MiXCR; each CDR3 protein has one entry. The sample includes more than 350,000 distinct CDR3 sequences, around 20% seen only once; the top ten take roughly 13%. As for time point: persistent/refractory GD, antithyroid drugs over 5 years with positive TRAb. Making the TCR library involved RNA that had been extracted from PBMCs. This specimen consisted of peripheral blood mononuclear cells (PBMCs), obtained when the disease was refractory, from a patient treated with antithyroid drugs. The receptor set was obtained from a female donor with Graves disease.

This clonotype was seen many times. The CDR3 DNA sequence: TGCAGCGTTAGGACTAGCGGGAGGAGGGGGACCCAGTACTTC. Its protein is CSVRTSGRRGTQYF. The chain couples TRBV20-1 to TRBJ2-5, with 14 nucleotides matching TRBD2. This CDR3 spans 14 amino acids. Germline CDR1 reads DFQATT; CDR2 reads SNEGSKA (reference sequence).

This clonotype was counted at least ten times. The chain couples TRBV28 to TRBJ1-5, with D unclear. This CDR3 contains 12 residues. CDR1 and CDR2 from the germline V gene are MDHEN and SYDVKM. V was trimmed by 6 bases and J by 6 bases, leaving 9 bases between them. CDR3: CASSRSVQPQHF. Here the CDR3 DNA reads TGTGCCAGCAGCCGGAGCGTTCAGCCCCAGCATTTT.

This clonotype was recorded once. No conserved phenylalanine or tryptophan ends this CDR3, so it is likely a read error. The chain links TRBV20-1 to TRBJ1-2; no firm D call. Germline CDR1 reads DFQATT; CDR2 reads SNEGSKA (reference sequence). Deletions cut 0 bases from V and 5 bases from J, with 7 bases between. The length of the CDR3 is 12 residues. Written as DNA, the CDR3 is TGCAGTGCTAGAGACAACCTTTATGGCTACACCTCC. It yields the protein CSARDNLYGYTS.

This clonotype was found many times. The chain carries TRBV10-2 and TRBJ2-5; 11 positions match TRBD2. V lost 4 bases and J lost 7; bases outside the gene matches: 5. Germline CDR1 reads WSHSY; CDR2 reads SAAADI. This CDR3 is 14 amino acids long. The CDR3, as DNA: TGCGCCAGCAGTGCAACTAGCGGGGGCGGGACCCAGTACTTC. Translated: CASSATSGGGTQYF.

This clonotype was observed at least ten times. The CDR3 nucleotides read TGCAGTGCTACGGGTGACCGGGAGGGGACCCAGTACTTC. This sequence encodes CSATGDREGTQYF. V is TRBV20-1 and J is TRBJ2-5; 8 nucleotides align to TRBD2. Germline V gene data show CDR1 as DFQATT and CDR2 as SNEGSKA (reference sequence). J gave up 7 bases and V 4 bases, and 8 bases lay outside the gene matches. This CDR3 spans 13 amino acids.

The chain combines TRBV5-1 with TRBJ2-5, with TRBD2 matching 7 bases. The V gene end was trimmed by 3 bases and the J gene end by 1 base; junction bases not matched to a gene: 3. The germline V gene encodes CDR1 SGHRS and CDR2 YFSETQ. The CDR3 runs to 14 residues. DNA of the CDR3: TGCGCCAGCAGCTCGACTAGCCCCCAAGAGACCCAGTACTTC. It yields the protein CASSSTSPQETQYF. Combining the CDR3 with reference TRBV5-1 and TRBJ2-5 gives the whole variable domain KAGVTQTPRYLIKTRGQQVTLSCSPISGHRSVSWYQQTPGQGLQFLFEYFSETQRNKGNFPGRFSGRQFSNSRSEMNVSTLELGDSALYLCASSSTSPQETQYFGPGTRLLVL.

Remarks on this clonotype: At one of its ends the junction is not consistent with the germline gene, which may arise from a read error. The chain employs TRBV7-6 and TRBJ2-7; 11 nucleotides align to TRBD2. The CDR3 covers 15 residues. Germline V CDR1 and CDR2: SGHVS, FNYEAQ. Here the CDR3 DNA reads TGTGCCAGCAGCTCACTAGCGGGAGTCTCCCACGAGCAGTACTTC. Translating gives CASSSLAGVSHEQYF.

The V gene is TRBV3-1, the J gene TRBJ2-4, with TRBD1 matching 11 bases. The end of the DNA aligns better with TRBJ1-2, so the J call may be wrong. The CDR3 consists of 17 residues. Germline CDR1 and CDR2: LGHDT and YNNKEL (reference sequence). As DNA, the CDR3 is TGTGCCAGCAGCCAAGTACTTCGGGACAGGGGGAACTATGGCTACACCTTC. Translated: CASSQVLRDRGNYGYTF.

At least ten counts were recorded for this clonotype. V usage is TRBV12-5 and J usage is TRBJ1-1; D possibly corresponds to TRBD1 (6 bases). Germline CDR1 reads LGHNT; CDR2 reads FRNRAP. This CDR3 has 15 amino acids. V lost 3 bases and J 3 bases, leaving 14 bases between the germline ends. The CDR3 loop reads CASGFETGAYTEAFF. CDR3 sequence (DNA): TGTGCTAGTGGTTTTGAGACAGGAGCGTACACTGAAGCTTTCTTT.

A single count supports this clonotype. Germline and junction disagree at one end, which may indicate a read error. This CDR3 reads CASSSTVGRDTEASF. The CDR3 DNA sequence: TGCGCCAGCAGCTCGACGGTTGGCAGGGACACTGAAGCTTCCTTT. The rearrangement joins TRBV5-1 to TRBJ1-1, with D possibly being TRBD1 (6 bases). The CDR3 spans 15 residues. CDR1 SGHRS and CDR2 YFSETQ come from the germline V gene.

For this clonotype: One end of the junction is discordant with germline, which a read error may explain. V usage is TRBV12-3 or TRBV12-4 and J usage is TRBJ2-7; 9 bases agree with TRBD2. This CDR3 comprises 16 residues. CDR3 sequence: CASSQDLASGIYEQYF. In nucleotides, the CDR3 is TGCGCCAGCAGCCAAGACTTGGCTAGCGGGATCTACGAGCAGTACTTC.

The rearrangement uses TRBV3-1 and TRBJ2-3; D not resolved. Germline values: CDR1 LGHDT, CDR2 YNNKEL (reference sequence). The CDR3 sequence is 12 residues long. The germline V and J ends were trimmed by 3 bases and 4 bases, with 5 bases remaining between them. The CDR3 reads CASSHLPDTQYF. In DNA, the CDR3 is TGTGCCAGCAGCCACTTGCCAGATACGCAGTATTTT.

This clonotype occurred many times. This sequence joins TRBV2 and TRBJ2-7; 11 nucleotides line up with TRBD2. From germline, CDR1 is SNHLY and CDR2 FYNNEI. This CDR3 spans 15 amino acids. Unmatched junction bases numbered 9, after V lost 6 bases and J lost 5 bases. CDR3: CASSERLAGTHEQYF. As DNA, the CDR3 is TGTGCCAGCAGCGAACGACTAGCGGGAACTCACGAGCAGTACTTC.

This clonotype was picked up a small number of times. The genes are TRBV19 and TRBJ1-1, with 10 positions matching TRBD1. Per the germline V gene, CDR1 is LNHDA and CDR2 is SQIVND (reference sequence). The length of the CDR3 is 16 residues. V lost 6 bases to trimming and J lost 4 bases; unmatched junction nucleotides: 11. The CDR3 spells CASSDRQGARGTEAFF. CDR3 bases: TGTGCCAGTAGCGACAGACAGGGGGCGCGTGGCACTGAAGCTTTCTTT.

This clonotype appeared many times. The chain combines TRBV28 with TRBJ1-6, with D possibly being TRBD1 (6 bases). Deletions cut 5 bases from V and 4 bases from J, with 12 bases between. The CDR3 has 15 residues. Germline CDR1 MDHEN, CDR2 SYDVKM. In DNA, the CDR3 is TGTGCCAGCAGTGACCGGACAGTTTATAATTCACCCCTCCACTTT. Its translation is CASSDRTVYNSPLHF.

At least ten counts were recorded for this clonotype. The chain carries TRBV6-5 and TRBJ1-1; the match to TRBD1 covers 9 bases. Germline CDR1 and CDR2: MNHEY and SVGAGI. This CDR3 spans 15 amino acids. Trimming at V came to 4 bases and at J to 4 bases, leaving 7 bases not matched to a gene. The CDR3 protein is CASSWKATGGTEAFF. DNA for the CDR3: TGTGCCAGCAGTTGGAAAGCGACAGGGGGCACTGAAGCTTTCTTT.

This clonotype has a count of ten or more. CDR3 DNA sequence: TGTGCCAGCAGTGAAGCCGAAGTGTGGGCCACCAACACTGAAGCTTTCTTT. It specifies CASSEAEVWATNTEAFF. The V call is TRBV2, the J call TRBJ1-1; no clear D. Trimming pared 0 bases from V and 2 bases from J, leaving 16 bases between. The CDR3 extends over 17 amino acids. Germline V gene sequence: CDR1 SNHLY, CDR2 FYNNEI.

This clonotype was observed a handful of times. The chain links TRBV19 to TRBJ2-5; possibly TRBD1 or TRBD2 for D (5 bases each). Germline loops: CDR1 LNHDA, CDR2 SQIVND (reference sequence). Trimming removed 5 bases from V and 3 bases from J, with 22 bases in between. The CDR3 contains 17 residues. The CDR3 sequence is CASSSPWGGLAEETQYF. The CDR3 nucleotides read TGTGCCAGTAGTTCCCCATGGGGCGGGCTGGCGGAAGAGACCCAGTACTTC.

Remarks on this clonotype: A much larger clone lies a single base off, so this may be a read error. The V call is TRBV28, the J call TRBJ2-7; 7 nucleotides line up with TRBD2. Germline loops: CDR1 MDHEN, CDR2 SYDVKM. The CDR3 runs 13 residues. CDR3 loop: CASLGGRLYEQHF. DNA of the CDR3: TGTGCCAGCTTGGGCGGGAGACTCTACGAGCAGCACTTC.

The rearrangement uses TRBV5-8 and TRBJ1-1, with D uncertain. The CDR3 covers 11 residues. V lost 4 bases to trimming and J lost 10 bases, with 11 bases between them. Looked up from germline, CDR1 is SGHTS and CDR2 is YDEGEE. The DNA of the CDR3 is TGTGCCAGCAGCCGGTCGTCCGGAGCTTTCTTT. Protein sequence: CASSRSSGAFF. The full variable domain, rest sourced from reference TRBV5-8 and TRBJ1-1, is EAGVTQSPTHLIKTRGQQATLRCSPISGHTSVYWYQQALGLGLQFLLWYDEGEERNRGNFPPRFSGRQFPNYSSELNVNALELEDSALYLCASSRSSGAFFGQGTRLTVV.

This clonotype was seen ten or more times. V and J are TRBV7-9 and TRBJ1-2; possibly TRBD1 for D (5 bases). Trimming removed 4 bases at V and 9 bases at J, with 24 bases between. This CDR3 has 16 residues. Germline loops: CDR1 SEHNR, CDR2 FQNEAQ (reference sequence). This CDR3 reads CASSCHGPRARLCYTF. Written as DNA, the CDR3 is TGTGCCAGCAGCTGCCACGGGCCCAGGGCCCGACTATGCTACACCTTC. Supplemented by reference TRBV7-9 and TRBJ1-2, the full variable domain reads DTGVSQNPRHKITKRGQNVTFRCDPISEHNRLYWYRQTLGQGPEFLTYFQNEAQLEKSRLLSDRFSAERPKGSFSTLEIQRTEQGDSAMYLCASSCHGPRARLCYTFGSGTRLTVV.

This clonotype was found many times. The chain is built from TRBV20-1 and TRBJ2-7; TRBD1 or TRBD2 may be the D gene (6 bases each). The V end lost 6 bases, the J end lost 2 bases, and 17 bases lay between the germline ends. Germline CDR1 is DFQATT and CDR2 is SNEGSKA (reference sequence). The CDR3 has 14 amino acids. As DNA, the CDR3 is TGCAGTGCCAGGTACCCTCGGGGGCCCTACGAGCAGTACTTC. Amino acids: CSARYPRGPYEQYF.

The chain is built from TRBV25-1 and TRBJ1-3; D call uncertain. CDR1 is MGHDK and CDR2 is SYGVNS in the germline V gene. This CDR3 comprises 15 residues. Trimming shortened V by 3 bases and J by 0 bases, and 9 bases separated the two germline ends. CDR3 sequence (DNA): TGTGCCAGCAGTGATTGGGAAGACTCTGGAAACACCATATATTTT. Amino acid sequence: CASSDWEDSGNTIYF.

This clonotype has more than one count but fewer than ten. The V and J genes are TRBV20-1 and TRBJ1-5, with 8 positions matching TRBD1. The CDR3 spans 14 residues. Germline lookup yields CDR1 DFQATT and CDR2 SNEGSKA (reference sequence). The ends lost 4 bases at V and 9 bases at J; junction bases unmatched: 11. In nucleotides, the CDR3 is TGCAGTGCTACGACAGGGGCAACATCTTCGCCCCAGCATTTT. Its protein is CSATTGATSSPQHF.

To note about this clonotype: An end of the junction does not agree with germline; a read error may underlie this. The CDR3 DNA reads as TGCAGTGCTAGTTGGGATACTGAAGCTTCCTTT. Translating gives CSASWDTEASF. This chain connects TRBV20-1 to TRBJ1-1; no firm D call. The CDR3 sequence is 11 residues long. Per the germline V gene, CDR1 is DFQATT and CDR2 is SNEGSKA (reference sequence).

The table lists this clonotype with a few counts. This chain uses TRBV11-2 with TRBJ1-5; D not resolved. Trimming stripped 2 bases from V and 0 bases from J, with 11 bases between. Germline V gene sequence: CDR1 SGHAT, CDR2 FQNNGV. The CDR3 length is 16 residues. DNA for the CDR3: TGTGCCAGCAGCTTAACGTCAGAAGATAGCAATCAGCCCCAGCATTTT. It codes for CASSLTSEDSNQPQHF.

V usage is TRBV4-1 and J usage is TRBJ2-2; D is unclear. V was shortened by 4 bases and J by 7 bases, with 7 bases between the two germline ends. The CDR3 runs to 12 residues. Germline loops: CDR1 MGHRA, CDR2 YSYEKL. The CDR3 region has the DNA TGCGCCAGCAGCCCGGTAGACGGGGAGCTGTTTTTT. Translated, it gives CASSPVDGELFF.